This T cell receptor beta chain stems from a study of identifying expanded T cells in peripheral blood. CDR1 and CDR2 from the germline V gene are LNHDA and SQIVND (reference sequence). Losses at the gene ends were 5 bases for V and 1 base for J; bases not matched to a gene: 7. This CDR3 region has 15 residues. Assay: immunoSEQ multiplex PCR; the TCRdb copy retains only in-frame clones and omits some. The table has some 95,000 clones, approximately 86% seen once. This clone was found a few times. No infections or other immune events were documented during collection. This sequence was found in a person aged 18-70 years in good health. Sequencing was carried out using blood. This chain links TRBV19 with TRBJ1-1, with 7 bases fitting TRBD1. CDR3 nucleotides: TGTGCCAGTAGTCGCCCTAGGGGGCAGAACACTGAAGCTTTCTTT. It codes for CASSRPRGQNTEAFF.